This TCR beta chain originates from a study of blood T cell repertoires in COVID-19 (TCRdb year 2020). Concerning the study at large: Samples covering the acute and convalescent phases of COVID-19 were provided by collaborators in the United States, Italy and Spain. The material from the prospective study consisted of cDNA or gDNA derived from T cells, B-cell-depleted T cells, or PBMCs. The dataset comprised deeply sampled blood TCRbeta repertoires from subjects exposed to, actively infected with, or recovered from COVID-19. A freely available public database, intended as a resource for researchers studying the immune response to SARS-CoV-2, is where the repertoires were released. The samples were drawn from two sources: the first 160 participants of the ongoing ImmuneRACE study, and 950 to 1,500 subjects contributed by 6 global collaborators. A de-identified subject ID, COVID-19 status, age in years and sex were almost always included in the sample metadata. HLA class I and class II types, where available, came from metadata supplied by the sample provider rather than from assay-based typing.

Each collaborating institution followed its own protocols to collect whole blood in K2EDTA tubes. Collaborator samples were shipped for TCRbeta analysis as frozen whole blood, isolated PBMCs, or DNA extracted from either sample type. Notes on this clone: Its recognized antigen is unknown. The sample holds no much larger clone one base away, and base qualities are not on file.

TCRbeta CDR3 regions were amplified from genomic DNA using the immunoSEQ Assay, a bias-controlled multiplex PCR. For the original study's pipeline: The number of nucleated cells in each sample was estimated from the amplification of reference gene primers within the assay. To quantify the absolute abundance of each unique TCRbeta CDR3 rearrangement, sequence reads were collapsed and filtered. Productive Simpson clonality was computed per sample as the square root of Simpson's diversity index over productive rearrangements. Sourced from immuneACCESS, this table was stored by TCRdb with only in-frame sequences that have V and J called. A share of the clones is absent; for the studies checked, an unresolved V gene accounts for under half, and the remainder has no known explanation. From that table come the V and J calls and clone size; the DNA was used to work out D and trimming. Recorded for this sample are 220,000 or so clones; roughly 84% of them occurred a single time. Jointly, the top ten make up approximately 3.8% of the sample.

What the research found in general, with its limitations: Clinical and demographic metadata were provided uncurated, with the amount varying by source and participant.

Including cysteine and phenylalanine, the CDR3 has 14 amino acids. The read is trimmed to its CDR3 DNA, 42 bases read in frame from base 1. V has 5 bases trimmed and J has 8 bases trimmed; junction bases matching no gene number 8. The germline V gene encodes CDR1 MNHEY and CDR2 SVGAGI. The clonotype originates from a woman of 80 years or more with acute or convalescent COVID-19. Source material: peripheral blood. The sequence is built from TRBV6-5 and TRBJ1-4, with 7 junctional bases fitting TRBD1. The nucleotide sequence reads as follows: TGTGCCAGCAGTCGACAGGGTTTAGACGAAAAACTGTTTTTT. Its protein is CASSRQGLDEKLFF.